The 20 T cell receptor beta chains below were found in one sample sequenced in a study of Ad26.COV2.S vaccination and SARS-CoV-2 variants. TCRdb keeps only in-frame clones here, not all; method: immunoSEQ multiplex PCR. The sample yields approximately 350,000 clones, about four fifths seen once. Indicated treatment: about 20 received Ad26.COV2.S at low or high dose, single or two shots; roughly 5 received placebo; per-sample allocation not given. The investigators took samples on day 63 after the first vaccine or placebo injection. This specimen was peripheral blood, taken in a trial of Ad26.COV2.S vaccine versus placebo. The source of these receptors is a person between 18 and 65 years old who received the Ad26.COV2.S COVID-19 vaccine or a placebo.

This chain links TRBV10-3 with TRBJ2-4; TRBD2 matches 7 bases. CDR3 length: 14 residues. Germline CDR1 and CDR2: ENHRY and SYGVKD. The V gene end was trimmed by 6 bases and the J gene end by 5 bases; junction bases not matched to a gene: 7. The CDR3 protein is CAISRAGAENIQYF. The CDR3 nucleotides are TGTGCCATCAGCAGGGCGGGAGCTGAAAACATTCAGTACTTC.

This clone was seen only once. CDR3 nucleotides: TGTGCCAGCAGAGTGGGCGGGACAGACCTTAGAAAAGGCTACACCTTC. It translates to CASRVGGTDLRKGYTF. This chain joins TRBV7-2 and TRBJ1-2; 7 nucleotides match TRBD1. This CDR3 has 16 residues. Trimming at V came to 6 bases and at J to 8 bases, leaving 18 bases not matched to a gene. Germline V CDR1 and CDR2: SGHTA, FQGNSA.

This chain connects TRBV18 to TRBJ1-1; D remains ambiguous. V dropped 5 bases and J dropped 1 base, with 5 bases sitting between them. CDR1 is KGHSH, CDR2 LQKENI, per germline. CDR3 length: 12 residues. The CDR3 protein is CASSVGNTEAFF. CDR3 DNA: TGTGCCAGCTCAGTGGGGAACACTGAAGCTTTCTTT.

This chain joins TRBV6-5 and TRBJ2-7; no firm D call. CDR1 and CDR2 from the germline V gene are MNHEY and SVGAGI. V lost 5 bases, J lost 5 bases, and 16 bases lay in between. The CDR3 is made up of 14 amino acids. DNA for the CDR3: TGTGCCAGCAGTCCCCGGGTCAAAGGAAACGAGCAGTACTTC. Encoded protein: CASSPRVKGNEQYF.

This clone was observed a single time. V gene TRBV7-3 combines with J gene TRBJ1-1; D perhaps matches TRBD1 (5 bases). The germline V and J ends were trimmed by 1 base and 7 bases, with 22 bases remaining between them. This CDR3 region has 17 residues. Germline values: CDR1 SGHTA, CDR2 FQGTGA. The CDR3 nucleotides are TGTGCCAGCAGCTTAAAGGGCAGGGAAGACCGTAGAGGTGAAGCTTTCTTT. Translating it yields CASSLKGREDRRGEAFF.

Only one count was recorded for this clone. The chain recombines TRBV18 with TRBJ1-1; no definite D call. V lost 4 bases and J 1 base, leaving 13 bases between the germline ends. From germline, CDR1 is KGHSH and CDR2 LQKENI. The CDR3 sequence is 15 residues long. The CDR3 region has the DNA TGTGCCAGCTCACAATGGGATCTGGGGAACACTGAAGCTTTCTTT. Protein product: CASSQWDLGNTEAFF.

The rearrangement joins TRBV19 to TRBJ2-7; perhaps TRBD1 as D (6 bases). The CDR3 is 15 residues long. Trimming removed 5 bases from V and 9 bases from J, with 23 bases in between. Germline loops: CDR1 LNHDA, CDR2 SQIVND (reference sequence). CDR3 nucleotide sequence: TGTGCCAGTAGTGTACAGGGTTCGGGCGCTGGGATGCAGTACTTC. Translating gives CASSVQGSGAGMQYF. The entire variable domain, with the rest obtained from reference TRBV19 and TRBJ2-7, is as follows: DGGITQSPKYLFRKEGQNVTLSCEQNLNHDAMYWYRQDPGQGLRLIYYSQIVNDFQKGDIAEGYSVSREKKESFPLTVTSAQKNPTAFYLCASSVQGSGAGMQYFGPGTRLTVT.

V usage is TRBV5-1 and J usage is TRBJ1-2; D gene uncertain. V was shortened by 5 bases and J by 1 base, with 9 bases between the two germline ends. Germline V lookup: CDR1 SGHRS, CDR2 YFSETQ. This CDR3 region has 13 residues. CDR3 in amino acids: CASRAGDNYGYTF. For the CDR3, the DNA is TGCGCCAGCAGGGCCGGGGATAACTATGGCTACACCTTC.

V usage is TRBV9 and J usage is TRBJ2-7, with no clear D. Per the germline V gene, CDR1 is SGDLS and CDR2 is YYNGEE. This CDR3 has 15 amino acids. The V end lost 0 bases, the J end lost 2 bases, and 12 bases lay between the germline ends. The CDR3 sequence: CASSVGFGDTYEQYF. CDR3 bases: TGTGCCAGCAGCGTAGGATTTGGGGATACCTACGAGCAGTACTTC. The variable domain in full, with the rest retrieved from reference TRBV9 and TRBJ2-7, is DSGVTQTPKHLITATGQRVTLRCSPRSGDLSVYWYQQSLDQGLQFLIQYYNGEERAKGNILERFSAQQFPDLHSELNLSSLELGDSALYFCASSVGFGDTYEQYFGPGTRLTVT.

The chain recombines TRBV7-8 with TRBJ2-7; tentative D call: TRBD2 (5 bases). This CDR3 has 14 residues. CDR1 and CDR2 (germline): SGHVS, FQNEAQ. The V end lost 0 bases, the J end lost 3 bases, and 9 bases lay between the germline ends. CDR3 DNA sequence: TGTGCCAGCAGCTTAGCCGGGGTGCGCTACGAGCAGTACTTC. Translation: CASSLAGVRYEQYF.

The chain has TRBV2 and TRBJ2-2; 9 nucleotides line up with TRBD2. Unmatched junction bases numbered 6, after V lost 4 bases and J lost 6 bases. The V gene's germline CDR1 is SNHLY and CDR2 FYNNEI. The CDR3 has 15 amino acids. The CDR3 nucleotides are TGTGCCAGCAGTGCAGCGGGAGGAGGGCCCGGGGAGCTGTTTTTT. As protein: CASSAAGGGPGELFF.

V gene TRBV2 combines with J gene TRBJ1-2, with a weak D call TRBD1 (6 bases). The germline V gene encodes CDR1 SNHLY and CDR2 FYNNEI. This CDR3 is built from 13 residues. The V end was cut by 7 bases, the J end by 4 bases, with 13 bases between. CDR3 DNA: TGTGCCAGCAATCGGGACACCTCCTATGGCTACACCTTC. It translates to CASNRDTSYGYTF. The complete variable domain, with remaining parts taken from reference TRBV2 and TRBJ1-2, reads EPEVTQTPSHQVTQMGQEVILRCVPISNHLYFYWYRQILGQKVEFLVSFYNNEISEKSEIFDDQFSVERPDGSNFTLKIRSTKLEDSAMYFCASNRDTSYGYTFGSGTRLTVV.

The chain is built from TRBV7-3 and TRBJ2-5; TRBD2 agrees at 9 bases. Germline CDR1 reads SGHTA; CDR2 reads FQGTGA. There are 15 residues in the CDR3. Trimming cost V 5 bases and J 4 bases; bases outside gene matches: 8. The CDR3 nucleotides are TGTGCCAGCAGCCGAACCGCGGGGGGGCCAGAGACCCAGTACTTC. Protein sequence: CASSRTAGGPETQYF.

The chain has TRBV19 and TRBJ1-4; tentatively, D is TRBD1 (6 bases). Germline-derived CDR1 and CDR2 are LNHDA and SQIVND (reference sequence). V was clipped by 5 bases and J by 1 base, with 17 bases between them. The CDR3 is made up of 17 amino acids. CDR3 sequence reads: CASSPWGLKRTNEKLFF. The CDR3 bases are TGTGCCAGTAGTCCGTGGGGGCTCAAGCGAACTAATGAAAAACTGTTTTTT.

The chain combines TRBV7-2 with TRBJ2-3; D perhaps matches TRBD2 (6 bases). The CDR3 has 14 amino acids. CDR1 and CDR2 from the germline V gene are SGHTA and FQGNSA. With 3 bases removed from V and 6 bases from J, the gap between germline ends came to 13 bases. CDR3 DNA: TGTGCCAGCAGCTTTTCTGGGGGGTTGGATACGCAGTATTTT. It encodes CASSFSGGLDTQYF. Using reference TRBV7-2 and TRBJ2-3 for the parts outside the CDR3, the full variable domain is GAGVSQSPSNKVTEKGKDVELRCDPISGHTALYWYRQSLGQGLEFLIYFQGNSAPDKSGLPSDRFSAERTGGSVSTLTIQRTQQEDSAVYLCASSFSGGLDTQYFGPGTRLTVL.

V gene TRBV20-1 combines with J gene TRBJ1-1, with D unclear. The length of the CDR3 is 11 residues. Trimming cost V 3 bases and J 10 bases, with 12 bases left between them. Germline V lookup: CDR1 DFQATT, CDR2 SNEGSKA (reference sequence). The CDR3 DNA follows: TGCAGTGCTAGGACCGAAAGAGGAGCTTTCTTT. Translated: CSARTERGAFF.

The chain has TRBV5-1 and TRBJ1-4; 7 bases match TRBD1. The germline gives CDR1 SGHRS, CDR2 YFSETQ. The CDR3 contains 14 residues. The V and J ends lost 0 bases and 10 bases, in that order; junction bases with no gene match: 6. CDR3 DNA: TGCGCCAGCAGCTTGGCCACAGGGGCGGGAAAACTGTTTTTT. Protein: CASSLATGAGKLFF.

DNA of the CDR3: TGTGCCAGCAGTTTGGGGCAGATCTATGGCTACACCTTC. It translates to CASSLGQIYGYTF. This rearrangement joins TRBV12-3 or TRBV12-4 to TRBJ1-2, with a possible D match to TRBD1 (5 bases). The germline V and J ends were trimmed by 3 bases and 4 bases, with 9 bases remaining between them. The length of the CDR3 is 13 residues.

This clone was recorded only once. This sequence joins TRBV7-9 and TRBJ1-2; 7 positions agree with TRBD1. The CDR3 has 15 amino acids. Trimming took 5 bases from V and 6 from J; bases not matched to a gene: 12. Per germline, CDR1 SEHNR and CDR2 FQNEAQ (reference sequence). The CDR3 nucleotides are TGTGCCAGCAGCCGACCTAAGGGGACAGACCATGGCTACACCTTC. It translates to CASSRPKGTDHGYTF.

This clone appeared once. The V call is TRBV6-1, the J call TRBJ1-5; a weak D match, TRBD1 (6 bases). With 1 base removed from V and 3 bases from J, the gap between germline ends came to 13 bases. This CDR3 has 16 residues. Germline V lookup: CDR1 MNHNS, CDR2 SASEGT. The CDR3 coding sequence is TGTGCCAGCAGTGAAGGGGGAACAGGGATCAATCAGCCCCAGCATTTT. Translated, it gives CASSEGGTGINQPQHF.